A single sample gave rise to the 26 T cell receptor beta chains below, sequenced in a study of T cell repertoires in cytomegalovirus infection. TCRdb analysed the reads with MiXCR anew, one entry per CDR3 protein. In the table there are hundreds of thousands of distinct CDR3 sequences, roughly 24% of which are singletons. The sequencing sample was made of CD8+ T cells from PBMCs. The receptors were sampled from a human donor in good health (CMV status not recorded). Some clones in this sample may be carry-over from other donors' samples.

Remarks on this clonotype: An end of the junction does not agree with germline; a read error may underlie this. The chain links TRBV7-7 to TRBJ2-1; 11 positions agree with TRBD2. This CDR3 has 14 residues. The germline CDR1 and CDR2 sequences are SSHAT and FNYEAQ (reference sequence). The CDR3 bases are TGTGCTAGCAGTCGTAGCGGGGGGGCCGTTGAGCAGTTCTTC. Its translation: CASSRSGGAVEQFF.

J is TRBJ2-1 and V is TRBV5-6; D might be TRBD2 (12 bases). Germline CDR1 is SGHDT and CDR2 is YYEEEE. This CDR3 has 15 amino acids. Trimming removed 2 bases at V and 12 bases at J, with 21 bases between. CDR3 sequence: CASSFGTGGLAGQFF. In DNA, the CDR3 is TGTGCCAGCAGCTTCGGGACAGGGGGACTAGCGGGGCAGTTCTTC.

V usage is TRBV6-6 and J usage is TRBJ1-1; TRBD1 matches 12 bases. Germline values: CDR1 MNHNY, CDR2 SVGAGI (reference sequence). Trimming at V came to 6 bases and at J to 2 bases, leaving 10 bases not matched to a gene. The CDR3 length is 17 residues. The CDR3 sequence: CASRLTWDRGPNTEAFF. In DNA, the CDR3 is TGTGCCAGCAGATTAACGTGGGACAGGGGGCCAAACACTGAAGCTTTCTTT.

This clonotype was observed at least ten times. The chain recombines TRBV7-6 with TRBJ2-7; D is undetermined. The V end was cut by 4 bases, the J end by 3 bases, with 7 bases between. This CDR3 region has 12 residues. Germline assignment: CDR1 SGHVS and CDR2 FNYEAQ. The CDR3 protein is CASSSLNYEQYF. CDR3 coding DNA: TGTGCCAGCAGCTCCCTCAACTACGAGCAGTACTTC.

This clonotype turned up a few times. V gene TRBV10-3 combines with J gene TRBJ2-5; 9 positions agree with TRBD1. After removal of 3 bases from V and 2 bases from J, the junction contained 1 base not matched to a gene. CDR1 is ENHRY, CDR2 SYGVKD, per germline. This CDR3 comprises 14 residues. The CDR3 DNA sequence: TGTGCCATCAGTGAAGGGACAGGGCAAGAGACCCAGTACTTC. Residues: CAISEGTGQETQYF.

Many counts were recorded for this clonotype. J is TRBJ2-1 and V is TRBV5-6, with D possibly being TRBD1 or TRBD2 (7 bases each). The V end was cut by 4 bases, the J end by 7 bases, with 21 bases between. CDR1 is SGHDT, CDR2 YYEEEE, per germline. This CDR3 spans 16 amino acids. This chain's CDR3 is CASSLYGGTAGNEQFF. The CDR3 bases are TGTGCCAGCAGCCTGTACGGAGGGACAGCGGGAAATGAGCAGTTCTTC.

This chain links TRBV23-1 with TRBJ2-1, with a tentative D call TRBD2 (5 bases). TRBV23-1 is designated an ORF whose function remains uncertain. The CDR3 is 15 residues long. V gave up 4 bases and J gave up 0 bases, with 10 bases separating them. The CDR3 is CASSPRARSYNEQFF. CDR3 bases: TGCGCCAGCAGTCCGCGGGCCCGCTCCTACAATGAGCAGTTCTTC.

This clonotype showed up many times. The chain couples TRBV7-9 to TRBJ2-1; 9 bases are shared with TRBD1. The CDR3 covers 13 residues. Germline V gene lookup returns CDR1 SEHNR and CDR2 FQNEAQ (reference sequence). J gave up 8 bases and V 10 bases, and 9 bases lay outside the gene matches. The CDR3, as DNA: TGTGCCATTCCGGGACAGGGAATGTATGAGCAGTTCTTC. It codes for CAIPGQGMYEQFF. The full variable domain, rest sourced from reference TRBV7-9 and TRBJ2-1, is DTGVSQNPRHKITKRGQNVTFRCDPISEHNRLYWYRQTLGQGPEFLTYFQNEAQLEKSRLLSDRFSAERPKGSFSTLEIQRTEQGDSAMYLCAIPGQGMYEQFFGPGTRLTVL.

This clonotype was observed a few times. The CDR3 reads CASSIAYSYEQYV. As DNA, the CDR3 is TGTGCCAGTAGTATCGCCTACTCCTACGAGCAGTACGTC. The genes are TRBV19 and TRBJ2-7; no definite D call. Trimming cost V 3 bases and J 0 bases, with 6 bases left between them. The CDR3 loop spans 13 amino acids. CDR1 is LNHDA, CDR2 SQIVND, per germline (reference sequence).

This clonotype was detected many times. V usage is TRBV7-2 and J usage is TRBJ1-5; D call uncertain. The germline gives CDR1 SGHTA, CDR2 FQGNSA. The CDR3 sequence is 13 residues long. The ends were cut back, 2 bases at V and 6 bases at J, with 8 bases in the middle. CDR3 protein: CASSLQFSQPQHF. The CDR3 DNA reads TGTGCCAGCAGCTTACAATTCAGTCAGCCCCAGCATTTT.

This clonotype was seen a handful of times. J is TRBJ2-1 and V is TRBV6-2 or TRBV6-3, with D hard to call. Trimming removed 0 bases at V and 9 bases at J, with 12 bases between. In germline, CDR1 is MNHEY, CDR2 SVGEGT. The CDR3 runs 14 residues. CDR3 protein: CASSYSVSAFEQFF. The CDR3 nucleotides are TGTGCCAGCAGTTACTCGGTATCGGCGTTTGAGCAGTTCTTC.

This clonotype was detected only a few times. The chain joins TRBV6-6 to TRBJ2-7; D is unresolved. V shed 0 bases and J shed 3 bases, with 9 bases lying between them. Germline V gives CDR1 MNHNY, CDR2 SVGAGI (reference sequence). This CDR3 contains 14 residues. The CDR3 sequence is CASSYSTGFYEQYV. For the CDR3, the DNA is TGTGCCAGCAGTTACTCGACGGGTTTCTACGAGCAGTACGTC.

The table lists this clonotype with a few counts. V and J are TRBV20-1 and TRBJ1-5; D is undetermined. V was pared by 3 bases and J by 0 bases, with 6 bases between. The CDR3 is 13 residues long. Germline V gene sequence: CDR1 DFQATT, CDR2 SNEGSKA (reference sequence). CDR3 nucleotides: TGCAGTGCTAGGGACGGTAGCAATCAGCCCCAGCATTTT. Its translation is CSARDGSNQPQHF.

The chain links TRBV29-1 to TRBJ2-2; no clear D gene. The CDR3 is 12 amino acids. V lost 6 bases to trimming and J lost 1 base, with 6 bases between them. Germline values: CDR1 SQVTM, CDR2 ANQGSEA. The CDR3 region is CSVLKNTGELFF. The CDR3 DNA follows: TGCAGCGTCCTTAAGAACACCGGGGAGCTGTTTTTT.

As for this clonotype: This sequence may be a read error, since a much larger clone differs from it by one base. The rearrangement links TRBV7-9 to TRBJ2-5, with no clear D. Germline CDR1 SEHNR, CDR2 FQNEAQ (reference sequence). This CDR3 comprises 18 residues. V lost 0 bases, J lost 3 bases, and 20 bases lay in between. The chain's CDR3 is CASSLAWAMTPYKETQYF. For the CDR3, the DNA is TGTGCCAGCAGCTTAGCGTGGGCCATGACACCTTACAAAGAGACCCAGTACTTC.

This chain connects TRBV11-2 to TRBJ2-2; TRBD1 matches at 9 bases. The V segment lost 5 bases and the J segment 3 bases; nucleotides outside the gene matches: 4. The CDR3 totals 15 residues. Germline assignment: CDR1 SGHAT and CDR2 FQNNGV. The CDR3 sequence is CASSDRDRDTGELFF. The CDR3 DNA reads TGTGCCAGCAGCGACCGGGACAGGGACACCGGGGAGCTGTTTTTT.

Of note for this clonotype: Possible read error: a much larger clone is one base away. V is TRBV7-2 and J is TRBJ2-3; D is undetermined. CDR1 is SGHTA and CDR2 is FQGNSA in the germline V gene. The CDR3 sequence is 13 residues long. Written as DNA, the CDR3 is TGTGCCAGCAACTTATCCAGGATCGATACGCAGTATTTT. This translates into CASNLSRIDTQYF.

This clonotype came up once. This rearrangement joins TRBV20-1 to TRBJ1-2, with 11 bases fitting TRBD1. Germline loops: CDR1 DFQATT, CDR2 SNEGSKA (reference sequence). The CDR3 has 14 residues. Trimming removed 5 bases from V and 8 bases from J; junction bases left unmatched: 10. The CDR3 protein is CSAARDRGFLGYTF. CDR3 nucleotides: TGCAGTGCTGCGAGGGACAGGGGGTTCCTCGGCTACACCTTC.

J is TRBJ2-7 and V is TRBV5-1; TRBD1 is a possible D gene (6 bases). The CDR3 is 15 residues long. The germline V and J ends were trimmed by 0 bases and 2 bases, with 12 bases remaining between them. Germline CDR1 SGHRS, CDR2 YFSETQ. The CDR3 sequence is CASSLDRDIAYEQYF. The CDR3, as DNA: TGCGCCAGCAGCTTGGACCGGGACATTGCCTACGAGCAGTACTTC. Drawing the rest from reference TRBV5-1 and TRBJ2-7, the complete variable domain is KAGVTQTPRYLIKTRGQQVTLSCSPISGHRSVSWYQQTPGQGLQFLFEYFSETQRNKGNFPGRFSGRQFSNSRSEMNVSTLELGDSALYLCASSLDRDIAYEQYFGPGTRLTVT.

This clonotype showed up many times. The genes are TRBV7-6 and TRBJ2-3; D unclear. The germline V gene encodes CDR1 SGHVS and CDR2 FNYEAQ. The ends were cut back, 3 bases at V and 4 bases at J, with 11 bases in the middle. The CDR3 covers 14 residues. The CDR3 region is CASSFRLGSDTQYF. The CDR3 region has the DNA TGTGCCAGCAGCTTTAGGCTAGGATCAGATACGCAGTATTTT.

The V call is TRBV20-1, the J call TRBJ2-7; TRBD1 matches 7 bases. The V segment lost 1 base and the J segment 6 bases; nucleotides outside the gene matches: 12. This CDR3 has 15 amino acids. Looked up from germline, CDR1 is DFQATT and CDR2 is SNEGSKA (reference sequence). The CDR3 nucleotides are TGCAGTGCTAGAGGGGCCAGGGGACAGCTTGTCGAGCAGTACTTC. This translates into CSARGARGQLVEQYF.

This clonotype has ten or more counts. The rearrangement joins TRBV7-2 to TRBJ2-7; a possible D gene is TRBD2 (5 bases). V lost 6 bases and J lost 4, with 16 bases in between. The CDR3 has 14 residues. The V gene's germline CDR1 is SGHTA and CDR2 FQGNSA. The CDR3 DNA follows: TGTGCCAGCAGTGGGTCGGGGTTGGGGTACGAGCAGTACGTC. Translation: CASSGSGLGYEQYV.

The chain uses TRBV19 and TRBJ1-1; TRBD1 aligns across 7 bases. The V gene's germline CDR1 is LNHDA and CDR2 SQIVND (reference sequence). The CDR3 has 13 amino acids. V shed 10 bases and J 5 bases; nucleotides not matched to a gene: 10. As DNA, the CDR3 is TGTGCCACCCTCGGACAGGTGTGGACTGAAGCTTTCTTT. It translates to CATLGQVWTEAFF. The full variable domain, with the rest looked up from reference TRBV19 and TRBJ1-1, is DGGITQSPKYLFRKEGQNVTLSCEQNLNHDAMYWYRQDPGQGLRLIYYSQIVNDFQKGDIAEGYSVSREKKESFPLTVTSAQKNPTAFYLCATLGQVWTEAFFGQGTRLTVV.

The chain uses TRBV20-1 and TRBJ2-3; D is ambiguous. The CDR3 is 17 amino acids. Germline CDR1 DFQATT, CDR2 SNEGSKA (reference sequence). The ends were cut back, 2 bases at V and 3 bases at J, with 21 bases in the middle. CDR3: CSARFPRTGGTTDTQYF. The CDR3 DNA reads TGCAGTGCTAGATTTCCCCGGACGGGCGGAACTACAGATACGCAGTATTTT.

A remark on this clonotype: One end of the junction varies from germline; a read error may be responsible. The V gene is TRBV2, the J gene TRBJ1-5; no clear D gene. The CDR3 extends over 16 amino acids. Germline V gives CDR1 SNHLY, CDR2 FYNNEI. The CDR3 nucleotides are TGTGCCAGCAGTGAATGGGAGGAACCAGTGGCTCAGCGCCAGCATTTT. It specifies CASSEWEEPVAQRQHF.

Only a few counts were recorded for this clonotype. The V call is TRBV18, the J call TRBJ2-5, with D perhaps TRBD1 (5 bases). This CDR3 region has 14 residues. Per germline, CDR1 KGHSH and CDR2 LQKENI. Between the trimmed V and J ends, which lost 0 bases and 4 bases, there was a span of 9 bases. The CDR3 here is CASSPPGQSETQYF. In nucleotides, the CDR3 is TGTGCCAGCTCACCACCGGGGCAGTCAGAGACCCAGTACTTC.